This T cell receptor (beta chain) was sequenced in a study of PD-1 blockade in classical Hodgkin lymphoma. Findings and caveats of the study: Baseline diversity was lower in partial responders and progressors than complete responders. Repertoire differences lack defined causes, possibly disease activity or prior therapy. Patients excluded were those beginning nivolumab under 1 year after ASCT.

Sequenced by immunoSEQ multiplex PCR; TCRdb stores in-frame clones only, minus some. The table has 25,000 to 30,000 clones, less than 75% seen once. The V gene's germline CDR1 is LNHDA and CDR2 SQIVND (reference sequence). V lost 8 bases and J lost 7, with 12 bases in between. The CDR3 is 12 amino acids. On this clone itself: Antigen: not known.

Autologous stem cell transplantation was followed by relapse in every patient, and brentuximab vedotin exposure varied. Best responses included complete response and partial response; otherwise, the best response was progressive disease. The source is a human donor with classical Hodgkin lymphoma. This chain links TRBV19 with TRBJ1-5; D remains ambiguous. The sample in question was peripheral blood mononuclear cells (PBMCs), obtained before the second cycle of nivolumab. The CDR3: CASGGVGQPQHF. The CDR3 region has the DNA TGTGCCAGTGGCGGGGTTGGACAGCCCCAGCATTTT.